This T cell receptor (beta chain) was retrieved from a study of T-cell reconstitution after alpha-beta-depleted transplantation in children. General study points: At day 60, the high TCRbeta diversity found in some patients originated from recipient T cells and thymic progenitors that had survived. Reportedly, only several hundred clones from non-depleted graft cells drove alpha-beta T-cell counts at about two months.

The CDR3 has 14 residues. V lost 2 bases and J lost 3, with 10 bases in between. Germline CDR1 LGHNA, CDR2 YNFKEQ. Unique molecular identifiers were incorporated into the prepared TCRbeta library. TCRdb independently ran MiXCR on the PCR reads; one entry per CDR3 protein. The sample yields about 980,000 distinct CDR3 sequences, roughly 29% seen once. About this clonotype: Antigen specificity is unknown.

The specimen was PBMCs, mostly from graft donor cells, collected 360 days after TCRalphabeta/CD19-depleted stem cell transplant. The rearrangement joins TRBV4-2 to TRBJ1-2; D ambiguous. The TCR originated in a boy under three years old who had a stem cell transplant for SCID, so the T cells may come from the graft donor. The CDR3 coding sequence is TGTGCCAGCAGCCAATCATTAACAGACTATGGCTACACCTTC. It encodes CASSQSLTDYGYTF.